A selection of T cell receptor beta chains follows, all from one sample in a study of shared clonotypes between healthy human individuals. Generated by immunoSEQ multiplex PCR, the TCRdb table keeps only in-frame clones and is missing some. Among some 1.1 million clones listed, 77% were seen once. Sequencing was performed on memory CD4+ T cells from PBMCs. The receptor source for this set is a man aged 18 to 30 in good health. Some clones in this sample may be carry-over from other donors' samples. Each CDR3 is given with its conserved first and last residue. The order of the fields is CDR3 length, D gene, clone size, J gene, V gene, CDR3 protein, CDR3 DNA. D genes are given only for firm matches. Not every row has a clone size; where given, it reads once, few, many or a size class.

length: 17; D: NA; size: NA; J: TRBJ1-1; V: TRBV5-4; CDR3: CASSLRQGHAVNTEAFF; DNA: TGTGCCAGCAGCCTGCGCCAGGGGCACGCAGTGAACACTGAAGCTTTCTTT
length: 12; D: NA; size: NA; J: TRBJ1-1; V: TRBV28; CDR3: CASSFPSTEAFF; DNA: TGTGCCAGCAGTTTCCCCAGTACTGAAGCTTTCTTT
length: 15; D: NA; size: NA; J: TRBJ1-5; V: TRBV5-1; CDR3: CASSLDGVGNQPQHF; DNA: TGCGCCAGCAGCTTGGACGGGGTGGGCAATCAGCCCCAGCATTTT
length: 13; D: TRBD2; size: NA; J: TRBJ2-5; V: TRBV6-5; CDR3: CASSSWGGKTQYF; DNA: TGTGCCAGCAGTTCCTGGGGGGGAAAGACCCAGTACTTC
length: 15; D: NA; size: NA; J: TRBJ2-7; V: TRBV5-6; CDR3: CASSFRFSSSNEQYF; DNA: TGTGCCAGCAGCTTTCGATTCTCTAGCTCTAATGAGCAGTACTTC
length: 15; D: NA; size: NA; J: TRBJ2-5; V: TRBV7-9; CDR3: CASSLDRFIQETQYF; DNA: TGTGCCAGCAGCTTAGACAGGTTTATACAAGAGACCCAGTACTTC
length: 15; D: NA; size: NA; J: TRBJ2-2; V: TRBV19; CDR3: CASKSRAGVTGELFF; DNA: TGTGCCAGTAAAAGTCGAGCAGGCGTAACCGGGGAGCTGTTTTTT
length: 13; D: NA; size: NA; J: TRBJ1-2; V: TRBV5-1; CDR3: CASSPDSNYGYTF; DNA: TGCGCCAGCAGCCCCGACAGCAACTATGGCTACACCTTC
length: 15; D: NA; size: NA; J: TRBJ2-3; V: TRBV7-3; CDR3: CASSLAGPPTDTQYF; DNA: TGTGCCAGCAGCCTCGCCGGACCCCCCACAGATACGCAGTATTTT
length: 14; D: TRBD1; size: once; J: TRBJ1-1; V: TRBV5-1; CDR3: CASTGVAGNTEAFF; DNA: TGCGCCAGTACAGGGGTTGCCGGGAACACTGAAGCTTTCTTT
length: 15; D: NA; size: NA; J: TRBJ2-7; V: TRBV21-1; CDR3: CASSRGLAESYEQYF; DNA: TGTGCCAGCAGCAGGGGGCTAGCGGAATCCTACGAGCAGTACTTC
length: 15; D: NA; size: NA; J: TRBJ2-7; V: TRBV6-1; CDR3: CASSPRQGGSYEQYF; DNA: TGTGCCAGCAGTCCCCGACAGGGAGGGTCCTACGAGCAGTACTTC
length: 14; D: NA; size: NA; J: TRBJ1-2; V: TRBV27; CDR3: CASSLRGNNYGYTF; DNA: TGTGCCAGCAGTTTACGGGGCAACAACTATGGCTACACCTTC
length: 14; D: NA; size: few; J: TRBJ1-5; V: TRBV7-2; CDR3: CASSSQGPNQPQHF; DNA: TGTGCCAGCAGCTCGCAGGGGCCCAATCAGCCCCAGCATTTT
length: 13; D: NA; size: NA; J: TRBJ1-2; V: TRBV7-9; CDR3: CASTPDTTYGYTF; DNA: TGTGCCAGCACCCCTGACACAACCTATGGCTACACCTTC
length: 13; D: NA; size: NA; J: TRBJ1-1; V: TRBV18; CDR3: CAASGARNTEAFF; DNA: TGTGCCGCTAGCGGGGCGCGGAACACTGAAGCTTTCTTT
length: 14; D: NA; size: NA; J: TRBJ1-1; V: TRBV6-5; CDR3: CASSQRDGSLKAFF; DNA: TGTGCCAGCAGCCAGAGGGACGGAAGTTTGAAAGCTTTCTTT
length: 14; D: NA; size: NA; J: TRBJ1-6; V: TRBV28; CDR3: CASGDGPYNSPLHF; DNA: TGTGCCAGCGGGGACGGACCCTATAATTCACCCCTCCACTTT
length: 11; D: NA; size: NA; J: TRBJ2-2; V: TRBV20-1; CDR3: CSTRQTGELFF; DNA: TGCAGTACGCGGCAGACCGGGGAGCTGTTTTTT
length: 12; D: TRBD1; size: NA; J: TRBJ1-2; V: TRBV5-1; CDR3: CASSRDSYGYTF; DNA: TGCGCCAGCAGCAGGGACAGCTATGGCTACACCTTC
length: 14; D: TRBD2; size: NA; J: TRBJ2-7; V: TRBV28; CDR3: CASIISGRSYEQYF; DNA: TGTGCCAGCATAATTAGCGGGAGGTCCTACGAGCAGTACTTC
length: 15; D: TRBD1; size: once; J: TRBJ1-2; V: TRBV4-1; CDR3: CASCPGGILNYGYTF; DNA: TGCGCCAGCTGCCCAGGGGGAATTCTTAACTATGGCTACACCTTC
length: 16; D: NA; size: once; J: TRBJ1-5; V: TRBV5-8; CDR3: CASSFPFVPFGQPQHF; DNA: TGTGCCAGCAGCTTTCCTTTCGTCCCCTTTGGTCAGCCCCAGCATTTT